These T cell receptor beta chains were read from a single sample in a study of blood T cells in healthy people across ages. TCRdb re-analysed the 5' RACE reads in MiXCR, keeping a single row per CDR3 protein. The profile shows around 320,000 distinct CDR3 sequences, roughly 27% of them singletons. The sample consisted of blood. The source of these receptors is a woman aged 70-85 years in good health. Each CDR3 is given with its conserved first and last residue. Clone size is stated in some rows and not others, as once, few, many or a class when expanded.

v_gene	abundance	j_gene	CDR3aa
TRBV7-3	-	TRBJ2-1	CASSLTPESSYNEQFF
TRBV20-1	-	TRBJ2-1	CSAGTLAGGLDEQFF
TRBV29-1	-	TRBJ1-2	CSVVKDTGANYGYTF
TRBV29-1	few	TRBJ2-1	CSHTKLAGVRNEQFF
TRBV6-5	many	TRBJ2-7	CASKAGLGEQYF
TRBV28	few	TRBJ2-7	CASKADYSYEQYF
TRBV6-5	-	TRBJ1-1	CASSPHGWTEAFF
TRBV5-1	-	TRBJ1-2	CASSSTGGRGDGYTF
TRBV20-1	few	TRBJ2-1	CSAHSSGDNEQFF
TRBV10-3	few	TRBJ2-5	CAISESREETQYF
TRBV12-3/TRBV12-4	-	TRBJ2-5	CASSLRATKVEETQYF
TRBV27	-	TRBJ1-1	CASSPSTTGNTEAFF
TRBV20-1	-	TRBJ2-3	CSAGTSGDTDTQYF
TRBV19	few	TRBJ1-1	CASSIYQGDSTLNTEAFF
TRBV6-5	-	TRBJ1-3	CASSYSTGPSGNTIYF
TRBV4-2	-	TRBJ2-1	CASSQSGTSVFEQFF
TRBV20-1	-	TRBJ2-1	CSANPGQGNKNEQFF
TRBV20-1	-	TRBJ2-5	CSALRGEETQYF
TRBV28	-	TRBJ1-2	CASSLPTGRLGYTF
TRBV7-2	-	TRBJ1-5	CASSLMTDQPQHF
TRBV7-9	once	TRBJ2-5	CASSRLAGGQETQYF
TRBV5-1	-	TRBJ2-5	CASSLGDRQETQYF
TRBV20-1	-	TRBJ1-6	CSARDQNSPLHF